This TCR beta chain comes out of a study of shared clonotypes between healthy human individuals (dated by TCRdb to 2019 to 2021). Describing the broader study: The cohort included a few men and a couple of women between 18 and 49 years of age. For each donor, CD4 naive and CD4 memory were each run on three plates, CD8 naive on two plates, and CD8 memory on one plate. To estimate repertoire size and how much clonotype sharing occurs between individuals, the study deeply sequenced the blood TCR repertoires of roughly 5 healthy adults. Different laboratories and diverse techniques were used to prepare libraries and sequence TCR repertoires, to increase sequencing depth and limit assay-specific biases. Between about 0.94 and 10 billion PBMCs per donor were obtained by leukapheresis. The research as a whole found: Pairwise subsampling led to the expectation that sequencing depth would affect the degree of clonotype sharing among donors. Larger estimated clonotype richness was generally found for naive subsets than for memory subsets. Only blood was sampled, and tissue TCR repertoires likely differ from those in blood. The small number of donors limited the genetic and exposure-history diversity represented. About 5% of naive CD4, 3.5% of naive CD8, roughly 2.4% of memory CD4, and approximately 0.4% of memory CD8 clonotypes were shared across four donors. Compared with non-shared clonotypes, the clonotypes found in all four sorted-subset donors had higher generation probabilities. Incomplete sequencing was indicated by rarefaction of sorted-subset datasets, despite the large sequencing depth.

This clone was counted a single time. No cognate antigen has been identified for it. No qualities accompany the bases; no much larger clone lies one base away. Donors were healthy HIV-negative adults with no recently reported acute infections or vaccinations. Every donor was a Caucasian adult living in Nashville, Tennessee, USA. Magnetic negative selection was used to enrich CD4+ T cells, after which naive cells were positively selected on CD45RA and the negative fraction became the memory subset. After blood collection by leukapheresis, PBMCs were isolated using Ficoll-Histopaque density gradient centrifugation and then cryopreserved in the vapor phase of liquid nitrogen. Analytical flow cytometry was used to check the purity and quantity of each magnetically sorted T cell population. Genomic DNA was isolated from each sorted fraction and quantified by UV absorbance on a Nanodrop 2000c. Using the deep immunoSEQ assay, multiplex PCR amplified TCR CDR3 regions from genomic DNA. For each cell subset, the extracted genomic DNA was distributed evenly across all wells of several immunoSEQ 96-well plates, and each plate served as one replicate. For sorted subsets, approximately 210 ng genomic DNA, equal to about 30,000 T cell genomes, was loaded into each replicate PCR. The purified libraries were quantified using a Qubit 3.0 fluorometer, sized with a Bioanalyzer 2100, and then quantified again using the KAPA Library Quantification kit. A separate single-read 150-cycle Illumina NextSeq 550 flow cell was used to sequence each immunoSEQ 96-well plate. On the authors' methods: Because only junctional sequences without quality scores were contained in the immunoSEQ output, filtering matching that applied to full-length reads could not be performed. Sequences were annotated with PyIR, a Python wrapper for IgBLAST v1.9, using IMGT germline references to assign V/J genes and CDR3. Reads were removed for weak V/J assignments (E-value above 1e-6), missing CDR3, stop codons, out-of-frame junctions, or ambiguous translated residues. A V3J clonotype was defined by an identical inferred V gene, J gene, and CDR3 amino acid sequence. To compute the percentage overlap between repertoires, the number of shared unique clonotypes was divided by the size of the smaller repertoire. Repertoire richness was assessed with RTK rarefaction, the Chao1 estimator, and Recon v2.1 estimates of unobserved clonotypes. Generation probabilities for all TCRbeta clonotypes obtained by the gDNA method from a handful of donors were computed using OLGA. The source is immuneACCESS, and TCRdb retained only in-frame sequences with V and J called. Part of the clones is not carried over; for the studies checked, unresolved V genes explain less than half of this, and the remainder is unexplained. The D gene and trimming were derived from the DNA, and the V and J assignments and clone size from that table. Within this sample are approximately 500,000 clones, with 96% of them counted one time only. Clones ranked in the top ten supply 0.06% of the sample.

CDR1 and CDR2, per the germline V gene (reference sequence), are SEHNR and FQNEAQ. Here V drops 5 bases and J drops 7 bases, and the junction holds 7 bases not matched to any gene. The CDR3 runs 15 residues from the cysteine to the phenylalanine. Just CDR3 DNA is preserved here, 45 bases in frame from base 1. The TCR sequence derives from a woman aged 25 to 39 in good health. The sample taken for sequencing was naive CD4+ T cells sorted from blood. Reading the label with the study, this specimen's cell subset or site is: CD45RA+ positively selected. The chain links TRBV7-9 with TRBJ2-1, with TRBD2 identical over 11 junction bases. DNA sequence: TGTGCCAGCAGCCCCACTAGCGGGAGAGTAAATGAGCAGTTCTTC. Its translation is CASSPTSGRVNEQFF.